The present T cell receptor (beta chain) was sequenced within a study of T cells in Graves' hyperthyroidism and ophthalmopathy. This clonotype was observed a handful of times. The TCR beta CDR3 regions underwent amplification using RNA transcripts as the source. HTBI primers were the set used in a first-round RT-PCR of the TCR CDR3. One entry per CDR3 protein, called by TCRdb with MiXCR from the multiplex PCR reads. Of roughly 710,000 distinct CDR3 sequences in the sample, 35% were seen once. Sequencing was done on a sample of blood. This TCR was recovered from a woman between 40 and 55 years old with Graves' hyperthyroidism.

The CDR3 here is CASSWGGVQDEKLFF. In DNA, the CDR3 is TGTGCCAGCAGCTGGGGCGGGGTCCAGGATGAAAAACTGTTTTTT. This rearrangement joins TRBV7-9 to TRBJ1-4; possible D gene TRBD1, 5 bases. This CDR3 is 15 amino acids long. With 4 bases removed from V and 6 bases from J, the gap between germline ends came to 15 bases. CDR1 SEHNR and CDR2 FQNEAQ come from the germline V gene (reference sequence).